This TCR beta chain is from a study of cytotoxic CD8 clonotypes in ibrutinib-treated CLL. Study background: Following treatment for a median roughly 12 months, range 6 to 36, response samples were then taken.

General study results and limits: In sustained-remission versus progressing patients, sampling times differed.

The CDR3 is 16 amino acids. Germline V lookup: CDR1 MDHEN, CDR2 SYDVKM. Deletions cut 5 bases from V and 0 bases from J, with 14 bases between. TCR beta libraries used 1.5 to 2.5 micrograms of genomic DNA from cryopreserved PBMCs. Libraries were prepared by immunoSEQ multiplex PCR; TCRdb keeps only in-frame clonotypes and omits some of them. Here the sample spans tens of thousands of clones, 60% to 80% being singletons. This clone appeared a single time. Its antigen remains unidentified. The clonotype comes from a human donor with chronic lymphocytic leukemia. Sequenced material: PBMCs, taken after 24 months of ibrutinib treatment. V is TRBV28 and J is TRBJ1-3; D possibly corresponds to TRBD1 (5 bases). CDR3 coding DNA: TGTGCCAGCAGTAGAGTCGCGGGGGGCTCTGGAAACACCATATATTTT. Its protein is CASSRVAGGSGNTIYF.